Detailed here is one TCR beta chain. The target antigen is unknown. This record comes from a study of CD8+CD57+ T cells in acquired aplastic anemia. Study-wide background: Average DNA yield from sorted CD4+ and CD8+ cells was approximately 3 ug.

Genomic DNA was employed as the template in profiling TCR beta VDJ and CDR3. One entry per CDR3 protein, called by TCRdb with MiXCR from the reads. The repertoire consists of approximately 180,000 distinct CDR3 sequences, with more than 60% occurring once and the leading ten covering under 55%. Findings and caveats of the study: The study found no significant CD8+ Simpson's diversity difference between patients and controls. Patients and controls shared roughly 28 CD8+ CDR3 sequences, which appeared highly expressed in patients and within their immunodominant clones.

The CDR3 has 11 amino acids. Trimming took 2 bases from V and 8 from J, leaving 6 bases between them. Germline-derived CDR1 and CDR2 are MNHEY and SVGAGI. Sequencing involved patients with CD8+CD57+ cell expansion previously shown by flow cytometry. At blood sampling, none of the patients had yet received therapy. The TCR was taken from a human donor with aplastic anemia. V and J are TRBV6-5 and TRBJ1-1, with a tentative D call TRBD1 (5 bases). Sequencing was done on a sample of sorted CD4+, CD8+, or CD8+CD57+ T cells (not recorded which) from PBMCs. CDR3 coding DNA: TGTGCCAGCAGTTACCGGGGGGAAGCTTTCTTT. Encoded protein: CASSYRGEAFF.